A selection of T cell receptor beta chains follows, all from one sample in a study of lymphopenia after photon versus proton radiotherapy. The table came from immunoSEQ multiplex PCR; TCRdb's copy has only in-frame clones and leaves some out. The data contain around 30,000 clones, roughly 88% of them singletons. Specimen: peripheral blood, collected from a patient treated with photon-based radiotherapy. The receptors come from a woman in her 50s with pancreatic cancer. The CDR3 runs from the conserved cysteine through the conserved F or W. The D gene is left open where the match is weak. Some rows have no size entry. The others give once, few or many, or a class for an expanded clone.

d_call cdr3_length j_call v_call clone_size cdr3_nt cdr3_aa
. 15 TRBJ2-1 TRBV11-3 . TGTGCCAGCAGCACTGGGACGGTTCAAGGGAATGAGCAGTTCTTC CASSTGTVQGNEQFF
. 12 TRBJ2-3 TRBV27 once TGTGCCAGCAGTCCCCTGGGGGATACGCAGTATTTT CASSPLGDTQYF
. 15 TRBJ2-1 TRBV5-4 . TGTGCCAGCAGCTTGAGTACAGTATCCTACAATGAGCAGTTCTTC CASSLSTVSYNEQFF
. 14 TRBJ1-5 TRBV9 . TGTGCCAGCAATAGGGGTATAGATGATCAGCCCCAGCATTTT CASNRGIDDQPQHF
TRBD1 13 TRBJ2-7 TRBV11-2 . TGTGCCAGCAGCTCCCGGGACAGCTACGAGCAGTACTTC CASSSRDSYEQYF
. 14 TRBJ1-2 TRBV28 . TGTGCCAGCAGAATCTTCGGACCTAACTATGGCTACACCTTC CASRIFGPNYGYTF
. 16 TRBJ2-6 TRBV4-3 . TGCGCCAGCAGCCAAGAGTACGGATCTGGGGCCAACGTCCTGACTTTC CASSQEYGSGANVLTF
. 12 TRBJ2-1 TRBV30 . TGTGCCTGGAGTGTAATCCGGAATGAGCAGTTCTTC CAWSVIRNEQFF
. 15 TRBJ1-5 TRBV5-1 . TGCGCCAGCAGCTTGGACGCCAGCTCCAATCAGCCCCAGCATTTT CASSLDASSNQPQHF
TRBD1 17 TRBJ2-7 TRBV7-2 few TGTGCCAGCAGCGACCGGGACAGGTCCTCGTCAAGGAACGAGCAGTACTTC CASSDRDRSSSRNEQYF
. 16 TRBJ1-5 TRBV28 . TGTGCCAGCAGTTTATTCGGGGAGGGCAGTAATCAGCCCCAGCATTTT CASSLFGEGSNQPQHF
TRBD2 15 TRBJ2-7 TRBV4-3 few TGCGCCAGCAGCCAAGAATCTAGCGGGAGAAAAGAGCAGTACTTC CASSQESSGRKEQYF
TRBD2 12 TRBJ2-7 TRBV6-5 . TGTGCCACGGGCGGCGGGAGTTCCGAGCAGTACTTC CATGGGSSEQYF
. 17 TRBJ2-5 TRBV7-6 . TGTGCCAGCAGCCGAACCGGGACAGGGCGGGGGGAAGAGACCCAGTACTTC CASSRTGTGRGEETQYF
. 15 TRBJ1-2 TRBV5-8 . TGTGCCAGCAGCAAACGGGACGGCCTTAACTATGGCTACACCTTC CASSKRDGLNYGYTF
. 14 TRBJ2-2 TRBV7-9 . TGTGCCAGCAGCTTAGAGGGCCACACCGGGGAGCTGTTTTTT CASSLEGHTGELFF
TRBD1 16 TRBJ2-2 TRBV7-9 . TGTGCCAGCAGCCAAATGGACAGGCTGAACACCGGGGAGCTGTTTTTT CASSQMDRLNTGELFF
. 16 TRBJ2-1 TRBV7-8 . TGTGCCAGCAGCTTATATGGGACCAGGATGAGCAATGAGCAGTTCTTC CASSLYGTRMSNEQFF
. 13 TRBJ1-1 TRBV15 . TGTGCCACCAGCCGGGACATTAACACTGAAGCTTTCTTT CATSRDINTEAFF
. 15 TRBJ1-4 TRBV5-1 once TGCGCCAGCAGCTTGGCCAGCAGGGCTAATGAAAAACTGTTTTTT CASSLASRANEKLFF
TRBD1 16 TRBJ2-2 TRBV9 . TGTGCCAGCAGCGTAGGACAGGGGGCGAACACCGGGGAGCTGTTTTTT CASSVGQGANTGELFF
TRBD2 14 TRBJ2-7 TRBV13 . TGTGCCAGCAGCTTAGTCGGGGGGGCCTACGAGCAGTACTTC CASSLVGGAYEQYF
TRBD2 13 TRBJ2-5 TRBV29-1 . TGCAGCGGTGAAGTCGGGGGGTACGAGACCCAGTACTTC CSGEVGGYETQYF
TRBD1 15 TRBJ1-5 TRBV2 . TGTGCCAGCAGTGATCGGGAAGGGGGCGGTCAGCCCCAGCATTTT CASSDREGGGQPQHF
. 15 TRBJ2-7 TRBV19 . TGTGCCAGTAGTATGAAGGGGGACCACGGCTACGAGCAGTACTTC CASSMKGDHGYEQYF
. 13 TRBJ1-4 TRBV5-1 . TGCGCCAGCAGCTTGGGCCCTAATGAAAAACTGTTTTTT CASSLGPNEKLFF
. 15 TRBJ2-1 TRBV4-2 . TGTGACCTCAGGGGACGGGAGCGCTCCTACAATGAGCAGTTCTTC CDLRGRERSYNEQFF
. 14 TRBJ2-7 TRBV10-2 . TGCGCCAGCAGTGATCCAGGGGCCTCCTACGAGCAGTACTTC CASSDPGASYEQYF
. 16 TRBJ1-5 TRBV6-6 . TGTGCCAGCAGTTACTCGATGGGGGAAGGCAATCAGCCCCAGCATTTT CASSYSMGEGNQPQHF
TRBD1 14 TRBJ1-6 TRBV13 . TGTGCCAGCAGCCCGGGACAGGGAATTTCACCCCTCCACTTT CASSPGQGISPLHF
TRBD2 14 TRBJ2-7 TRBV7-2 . TGTGCCAGCAGCTCCGCGGGAGCTTACTACGAGCAGTACTTC CASSSAGAYYEQYF
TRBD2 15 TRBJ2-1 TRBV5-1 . TGCGCCAGCAGCTCCGGGACTAGCTCCTACAATGAGCAGTTCTTC CASSSGTSSYNEQFF
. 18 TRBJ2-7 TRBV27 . TGTGCCAGCAGTTTATCGATAATGGGGGGGCCTGAATCTGGCGAGCAGTACTTC CASSLSIMGGPESGEQYF
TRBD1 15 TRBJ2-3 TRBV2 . TGTGCCAGCAGTGACGGGACAGCGCACACAGATACGCAGTATTTT CASSDGTAHTDTQYF
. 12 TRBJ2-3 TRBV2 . TGTGCCAGCAGGACTCATTCAGATACGCAGTATTTT CASRTHSDTQYF